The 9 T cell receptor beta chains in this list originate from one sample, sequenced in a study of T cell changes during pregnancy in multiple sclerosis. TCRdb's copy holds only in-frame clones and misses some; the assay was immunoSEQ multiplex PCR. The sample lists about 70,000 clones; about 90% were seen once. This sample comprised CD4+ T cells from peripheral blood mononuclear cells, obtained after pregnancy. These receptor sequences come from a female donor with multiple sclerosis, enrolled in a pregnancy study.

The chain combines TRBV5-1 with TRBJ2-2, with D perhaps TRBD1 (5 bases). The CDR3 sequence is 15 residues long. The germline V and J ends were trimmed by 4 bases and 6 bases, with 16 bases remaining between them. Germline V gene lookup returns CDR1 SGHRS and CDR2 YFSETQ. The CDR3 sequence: CASSHGAHNAGELFF. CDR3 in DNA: TGCGCCAGCAGCCATGGGGCCCATAACGCCGGGGAGCTGTTTTTT.

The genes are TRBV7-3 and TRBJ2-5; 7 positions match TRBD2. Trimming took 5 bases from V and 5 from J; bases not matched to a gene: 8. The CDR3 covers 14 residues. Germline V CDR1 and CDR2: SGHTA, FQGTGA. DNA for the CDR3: TGTGCCAGCAGCCCCTCGGGGGGATTGGAGACCCAGTACTTC. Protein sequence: CASSPSGGLETQYF. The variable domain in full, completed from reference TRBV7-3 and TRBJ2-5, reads GAGVSQTPSNKVTEKGKYVELRCDPISGHTALYWYRQSLGQGPEFLIYFQGTGAADDSGLPNDRFFAVRPEGSVSTLKIQRTERGDSAVYLCASSPSGGLETQYFGPGTRLLVL.

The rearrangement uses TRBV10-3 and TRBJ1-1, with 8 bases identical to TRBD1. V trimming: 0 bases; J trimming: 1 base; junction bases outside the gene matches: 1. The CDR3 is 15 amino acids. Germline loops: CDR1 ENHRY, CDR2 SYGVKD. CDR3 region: CAISESTGGNTEAFF. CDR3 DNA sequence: TGTGCCATCAGTGAGTCTACAGGGGGGAACACTGAAGCTTTCTTT.

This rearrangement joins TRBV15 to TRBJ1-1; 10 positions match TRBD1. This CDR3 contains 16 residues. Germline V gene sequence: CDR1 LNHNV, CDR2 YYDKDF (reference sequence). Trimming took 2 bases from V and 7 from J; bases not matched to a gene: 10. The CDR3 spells CATSRRAGTGVSEAFF. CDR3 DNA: TGTGCCACCAGCAGACGAGCCGGGACAGGGGTGAGTGAAGCTTTCTTT.

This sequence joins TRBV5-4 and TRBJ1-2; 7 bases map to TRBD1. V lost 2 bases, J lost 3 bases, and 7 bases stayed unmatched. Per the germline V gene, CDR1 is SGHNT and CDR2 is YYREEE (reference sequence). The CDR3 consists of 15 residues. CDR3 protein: CASSLPTGIDYGYTF. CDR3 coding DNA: TGTGCCAGCAGCTTACCGACAGGGATAGACTATGGCTACACCTTC.

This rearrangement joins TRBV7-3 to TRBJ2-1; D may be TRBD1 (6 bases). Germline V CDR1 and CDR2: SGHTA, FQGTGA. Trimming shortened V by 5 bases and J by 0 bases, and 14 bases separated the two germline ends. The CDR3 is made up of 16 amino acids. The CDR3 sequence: CASSPLGQFSYNEQFF. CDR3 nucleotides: TGTGCCAGCAGCCCCCTCGGACAGTTCTCCTACAATGAGCAGTTCTTC.

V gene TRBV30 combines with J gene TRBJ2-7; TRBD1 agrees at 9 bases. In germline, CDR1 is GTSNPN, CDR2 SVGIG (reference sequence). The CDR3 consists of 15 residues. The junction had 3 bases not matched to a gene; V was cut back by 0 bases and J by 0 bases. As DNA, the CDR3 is TGTGCCTGGAGTGTTAGGACAGGGGACTCCTACGAGCAGTACTTC. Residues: CAWSVRTGDSYEQYF. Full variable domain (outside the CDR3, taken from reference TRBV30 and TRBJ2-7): SQTIHQWPATLVQPVGSPLSLECTVEGTSNPNLYWYRQAAGRGLQLLFYSVGIGQISSEVPQNLSASRPQDRQFILSSKKLLLSDSGFYLCAWSVRTGDSYEQYFGPGTRLTVT.

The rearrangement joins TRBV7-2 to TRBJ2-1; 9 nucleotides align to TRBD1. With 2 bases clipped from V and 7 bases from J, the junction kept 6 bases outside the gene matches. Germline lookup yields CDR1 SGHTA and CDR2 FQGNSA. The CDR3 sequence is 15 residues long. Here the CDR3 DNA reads TGTGCCAGCAGCTTATCGGGACAGGGCAGGAATGAGCAGTTCTTC. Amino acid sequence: CASSLSGQGRNEQFF.

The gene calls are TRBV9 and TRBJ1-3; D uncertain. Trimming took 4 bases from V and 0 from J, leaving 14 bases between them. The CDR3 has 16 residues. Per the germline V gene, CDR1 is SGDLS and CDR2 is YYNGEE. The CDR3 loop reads CASSPTGRSSGNTIYF. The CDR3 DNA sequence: TGTGCCAGCAGCCCGACGGGAAGGAGCTCTGGAAACACCATATATTTT.